This T cell receptor (beta chain) was recovered during a study of memory CD4+ T cells and cytomegalovirus serostatus. TCRdb's table, derived via immunoSEQ multiplex PCR, lists solely in-frame clones and lacks some. The data hold about 42,000 clones, with more than 60% observed a single time. Study observations and caveats: Repertoires predicted CMV serostatus with median bootstrapped AUC of roughly 0.96.

In regard to this clone: The antigen is undetermined.

The length of the CDR3 is 16 residues. Trimming cost V 11 bases and J 10 bases; bases outside gene matches: 19. The germline gives CDR1 SGHTA, CDR2 FQGNSA. The sort gate was single viable CD3+CD4+CD8-CD45RO+ cells for memory CD4+ T cells. Material for sequencing was memory CD4+ T cells from blood. The gene calls are TRBV7-2 and TRBJ2-1; the match to TRBD1 covers 11 bases. The receptor was derived from an adult in good health and CMV-seronegative. The CDR3 protein is CALSRRGTGGIGEQFF. The CDR3 coding sequence is TGTGCCCTCTCAAGGCGGGGGACAGGGGGAATTGGGGAGCAGTTCTTC. The full variable domain, in which reference TRBV7-2 and TRBJ2-1 provide the parts outside the CDR3, is GAGVSQSPSNKVTEKGKDVELRCDPISGHTALYWYRQSLGQGLEFLIYFQGNSAPDKSGLPSDRFSAERTGGSVSTLTIQRTQQEDSAVYLCALSRRGTGGIGEQFFGPGTRLTVL.